A selection of T cell receptor beta chains follows, all from one sample in a study of blood T cell repertoires in COVID-19. Only in-frame clones appear in the TCRdb table, and some are missing; sequencing was by immunoSEQ multiplex PCR. The data show roughly 380,000 clones, 70% to 90% seen once. The sample was peripheral blood. All receptors come from a woman between 40 and 50 years old with COVID-19, enrolled during active disease. The CDR3 runs from the conserved cysteine through the conserved F or W. A D gene is named only where the DNA matches it firmly. Part of the rows lack a size; the others show once, few, many or a class for expanded clones.

J gene: TRBJ1-1; D gene: .; V gene: TRBV2; clone size: few; CDR3 DNA: TGTGCCAGCAGTGAAGGCAGGGCACCCTACACTGAAGCTTTCTTT; CDR3 protein: CASSEGRAPYTEAFF
J gene: TRBJ2-7; D gene: TRBD2; V gene: TRBV7-3; clone size: .; CDR3 DNA: TGTGCCAGCAGCTTACCCGAGCTAGCGGGGGAGTCCTACGAGCAGTACTTC; CDR3 protein: CASSLPELAGESYEQYF
J gene: TRBJ1-2; D gene: .; V gene: TRBV5-6; clone size: .; CDR3 DNA: TGTGCCAGCAGCTACATGGCAACAGGGTCCCACCCCTATGGCTACACCTTC; CDR3 protein: CASSYMATGSHPYGYTF
J gene: TRBJ2-7; D gene: .; V gene: TRBV7-2; clone size: once; CDR3 DNA: TGTGCCAGCAGCTTGAGGGCTAATTACGAGCAGTACTTC; CDR3 protein: CASSLRANYEQYF
J gene: TRBJ2-5; D gene: .; V gene: TRBV30; clone size: .; CDR3 DNA: TGTGCCTGCGGAGAGACCCAGTACTTC; CDR3 protein: CACGETQYF
J gene: TRBJ1-2; D gene: .; V gene: TRBV10-3; clone size: .; CDR3 DNA: TGTGCCATCCAGGGAGCAACAGGGCCCTATGGCTACACCTTC; CDR3 protein: CAIQGATGPYGYTF
J gene: TRBJ2-7; D gene: TRBD1; V gene: TRBV7-8; clone size: .; CDR3 DNA: TGTGCCAGCAGCCTGACAGGGGGCTGGGAGCAGTACTTC; CDR3 protein: CASSLTGGWEQYF
J gene: TRBJ1-6; D gene: TRBD1; V gene: TRBV11-2; clone size: .; CDR3 DNA: TGTGCCAGCAGCCCGGGACAGCTCAATTCACCCCTCCACTTT; CDR3 protein: CASSPGQLNSPLHF
J gene: TRBJ1-2; D gene: TRBD1; V gene: TRBV27; clone size: .; CDR3 DNA: TGTGCCAGCAGTCCACGGACAGGGGGGCCGGATTATGGCTACACCTTC; CDR3 protein: CASSPRTGGPDYGYTF
J gene: TRBJ2-7; D gene: .; V gene: TRBV27; clone size: once; CDR3 DNA: TGTGCCAGCAGTCTCCTTTCCGGGGTTCACTACGAGCAGTACTTC; CDR3 protein: CASSLLSGVHYEQYF
J gene: TRBJ2-7; D gene: .; V gene: TRBV14; clone size: .; CDR3 DNA: TGTGCCAGCAGCCGCCCCTCAAGCGCGCGGGAGCAGTACTTC; CDR3 protein: CASSRPSSAREQYF
J gene: TRBJ2-1; D gene: TRBD2; V gene: TRBV18; clone size: .; CDR3 DNA: TGTGCCAGCTCACCGCCGGGACTAGCTGAATCTAAGCAGTTCTTC; CDR3 protein: CASSPPGLAESKQFF
J gene: TRBJ2-2; D gene: TRBD2; V gene: TRBV27; clone size: .; CDR3 DNA: TGTGCCAGCAGTGAATTCCGTCGGGGCACCCGGGTGGGCGGGAGAAATCCCGGGGAGCTGTTTTTT; CDR3 protein: CASSEFRRGTRVGGRNPGELFF
J gene: TRBJ1-3; D gene: .; V gene: TRBV6-5; clone size: few; CDR3 DNA: TGTGCCAGCAGCGGCGGCCATGGAAACACCATATATTTT; CDR3 protein: CASSGGHGNTIYF
J gene: TRBJ2-1; D gene: .; V gene: TRBV6-6; clone size: .; CDR3 DNA: TGTGCCAGCAGCCCACCCCCAAGTGGGAGTGAGCAGTTCTTC; CDR3 protein: CASSPPPSGSEQFF
J gene: TRBJ2-7; D gene: TRBD2; V gene: TRBV7-9; clone size: .; CDR3 DNA: TGTGCCAGCAGCTGGACTAGCGGTTACTCCTACGAGCAGTACTTC; CDR3 protein: CASSWTSGYSYEQYF
J gene: TRBJ2-7; D gene: .; V gene: TRBV29-1; clone size: .; CDR3 DNA: TGCAGCGGGGCACAGGGTCCAGGGAGCTACGAGCAGTACTTC; CDR3 protein: CSGAQGPGSYEQYF
J gene: TRBJ1-2; D gene: TRBD1; V gene: TRBV29-1; clone size: few; CDR3 DNA: TGCAGCGTTGTAGGGACAGGGAACCTCTATGGCTACACCTTC; CDR3 protein: CSVVGTGNLYGYTF
J gene: TRBJ1-1; D gene: .; V gene: TRBV6-2/TRBV6-3; clone size: few; CDR3 DNA: TGTGCCAGCAGTTACGTCTATGGGCCGCTAATCGGGGCTGAAGCTTTCTTT; CDR3 protein: CASSYVYGPLIGAEAFF
J gene: TRBJ2-2; D gene: TRBD2; V gene: TRBV2; clone size: .; CDR3 DNA: TGTGCCACCGAAAGGCTAGCGGACAACACCGGGGAGCTGTTTTTT; CDR3 protein: CATERLADNTGELFF
J gene: TRBJ1-1; D gene: .; V gene: TRBV6-6; clone size: .; CDR3 DNA: TGTGCCAGCAGAGAGGGCCACACTGAAGCTTTCTTT; CDR3 protein: CASREGHTEAFF
J gene: TRBJ2-5; D gene: TRBD1; V gene: TRBV9; clone size: .; CDR3 DNA: TGTGCCAGCAGCGTAACTGACAGGGGGCGCGGGGAGACCCAGTACTTC; CDR3 protein: CASSVTDRGRGETQYF
J gene: TRBJ1-3; D gene: .; V gene: TRBV5-4; clone size: .; CDR3 DNA: TGTGCCAGCAGCCTCGGGGGGGGAAACACCATATATTTT; CDR3 protein: CASSLGGGNTIYF
J gene: TRBJ2-1; D gene: .; V gene: TRBV3-1/TRBV3-2; clone size: .; CDR3 DNA: TGTGCCAGCAGCCATCGGGGATTGAATGAGCAGTTCTTC; CDR3 protein: CASSHRGLNEQFF
J gene: TRBJ1-5; D gene: .; V gene: TRBV5-8; clone size: .; CDR3 DNA: TGTGCCAGCAGCTTTAGGCGGGGGTTTGTAAGCAATCAGCCCCAGCATTTT; CDR3 protein: CASSFRRGFVSNQPQHF
J gene: TRBJ2-7; D gene: TRBD1; V gene: TRBV7-2; clone size: .; CDR3 DNA: TGTGCCAGCAGCCAACAGGGGATCTCCTACGAGCAGTACTTC; CDR3 protein: CASSQQGISYEQYF
J gene: TRBJ1-5; D gene: .; V gene: TRBV30; clone size: .; CDR3 DNA: TGTGCCTGGAGCCAGGGGTATAGCAATCAGCCCCAGCATTTT; CDR3 protein: CAWSQGYSNQPQHF
J gene: TRBJ1-2; D gene: TRBD1; V gene: TRBV28; clone size: .; CDR3 DNA: TGTGCCAGCAGTTTCGAGGACAGGGTGGGACCATCGGGAACCTTC; CDR3 protein: CASSFEDRVGPSGTF
J gene: TRBJ1-5; D gene: .; V gene: TRBV19; clone size: once; CDR3 DNA: TGTGCCAGTAGTATACGGTCCGAGGGGGGCAATCAGCCCCAGCATTTT; CDR3 protein: CASSIRSEGGNQPQHF
J gene: TRBJ1-1; D gene: .; V gene: TRBV5-1; clone size: .; CDR3 DNA: TGCGCCAGCTATCCCAGAGGTGGGACTGAAGCTTTCTTT; CDR3 protein: CASYPRGGTEAFF
J gene: TRBJ2-7; D gene: .; V gene: TRBV27; clone size: .; CDR3 DNA: TGTGCCAGCAGCCCTATGTCCACTGGGGCCTCCTACGAGCAGTACTTC; CDR3 protein: CASSPMSTGASYEQYF
J gene: TRBJ2-2; D gene: .; V gene: TRBV7-3; clone size: .; CDR3 DNA: TGTGCCAGCAGCGCGACAGGATCGAACACCGGGGAGCTGTTTTTT; CDR3 protein: CASSATGSNTGELFF
J gene: TRBJ1-2; D gene: .; V gene: TRBV9; clone size: .; CDR3 DNA: TGTGCCAGCAGCGTAGGGGAGGTAGGCTATGGCTACACCTTC; CDR3 protein: CASSVGEVGYGYTF
J gene: TRBJ1-4; D gene: TRBD1; V gene: TRBV29-1; clone size: .; CDR3 DNA: TGCAGCGTATCCCAGGGGGAGATTGAAAAACTGTTTTTT; CDR3 protein: CSVSQGEIEKLFF
J gene: TRBJ1-2; D gene: .; V gene: TRBV28; clone size: once; CDR3 DNA: TGTGCCAGCAGTTTTTCAGGAAAGGGCTACACCTTC; CDR3 protein: CASSFSGKGYTF
J gene: TRBJ1-4; D gene: TRBD1; V gene: TRBV6-6; clone size: .; CDR3 DNA: TGTGCCAGCACCCCCGACGGGACCAGGGGGAAACTGTTTTTT; CDR3 protein: CASTPDGTRGKLFF
J gene: TRBJ1-5; D gene: .; V gene: TRBV7-2; clone size: .; CDR3 DNA: TGTGCCAGCAGCGTTGGGGGCACCAATCAGCCCCAGCATTTT; CDR3 protein: CASSVGGTNQPQHF
J gene: TRBJ1-5; D gene: .; V gene: TRBV19; clone size: .; CDR3 DNA: TGTGCCAGTACTGCCTCGGGGGGGGATAGCAATCAGCCCCAGCATTTT; CDR3 protein: CASTASGGDSNQPQHF
J gene: TRBJ2-7; D gene: TRBD1; V gene: TRBV6-5; clone size: .; CDR3 DNA: TGTGCCAGCGCCGGGACAGGGAGAGATTGGCAGTACTTC; CDR3 protein: CASAGTGRDWQYF
J gene: TRBJ2-6; D gene: .; V gene: TRBV30; clone size: .; CDR3 DNA: TGTGCCTGGACTAAGTCTGGGGCCAACGTCCTGACTTTC; CDR3 protein: CAWTKSGANVLTF
J gene: TRBJ1-5; D gene: .; V gene: TRBV5-1; clone size: many; CDR3 DNA: TGCGCCAGCAGCTTGAACGGGAATCAGCCCCAGCATTTT; CDR3 protein: CASSLNGNQPQHF
J gene: TRBJ2-2; D gene: .; V gene: TRBV4-3; clone size: .; CDR3 DNA: TGCGCCAGCAGCCACCAGGGTCACACCGGGGAGCTGTTTTTT; CDR3 protein: CASSHQGHTGELFF
J gene: TRBJ1-5; D gene: .; V gene: TRBV19; clone size: .; CDR3 DNA: TGTGCCAGTAGTATTGTGGGGGGTAGCAATCAGCCCCAGCATTTT; CDR3 protein: CASSIVGGSNQPQHF
J gene: TRBJ1-5; D gene: .; V gene: TRBV20-1; clone size: .; CDR3 DNA: TGCAGTGCTCAAAGCAATCAGCCCCAGCATTTT; CDR3 protein: CSAQSNQPQHF
J gene: TRBJ2-5; D gene: .; V gene: TRBV6-6; clone size: .; CDR3 DNA: TGTGCTATCGGAGAGACCCAGTACTTC; CDR3 protein: CAIGETQYF
J gene: TRBJ1-2; D gene: .; V gene: TRBV3-1/TRBV3-2; clone size: .; CDR3 DNA: TGTGCCAGCAGCCAAGATTTCCGGTCGCTCTATGGCTACACCTTC; CDR3 protein: CASSQDFRSLYGYTF
J gene: TRBJ1-2; D gene: TRBD1; V gene: TRBV5-4; clone size: once; CDR3 DNA: TGTGCCAGCAGCTCGGACAGGGGCTATGGCTACACCTTC; CDR3 protein: CASSSDRGYGYTF
J gene: TRBJ1-6; D gene: TRBD1; V gene: TRBV19; clone size: .; CDR3 DNA: TGTGCCAGTAGCGACCGACAGGGGGGAAATTCACCCCTCCACTTT; CDR3 protein: CASSDRQGGNSPLHF
J gene: TRBJ2-7; D gene: TRBD1; V gene: TRBV7-9; clone size: .; CDR3 DNA: TGTGCCAGCAGCTTGGGACAGGCCCGCTCCTACGAGCAGTACTTC; CDR3 protein: CASSLGQARSYEQYF
J gene: TRBJ1-6; D gene: .; V gene: TRBV9; clone size: .; CDR3 DNA: TGTGCCAGCAGCGTAGAGGCAGGGAGGGATTCACCCCTCCACTTT; CDR3 protein: CASSVEAGRDSPLHF
J gene: TRBJ2-7; D gene: TRBD1; V gene: TRBV5-1; clone size: .; CDR3 DNA: TGCGCCAGCAGCTTGGTTGGTCAGGGGGCCAACGAGCAGTACTTC; CDR3 protein: CASSLVGQGANEQYF
J gene: TRBJ2-7; D gene: .; V gene: TRBV28; clone size: .; CDR3 DNA: TGTGCCAGCAGAGCCGGAGTGTACGAGCAGTACTTC; CDR3 protein: CASRAGVYEQYF
J gene: TRBJ1-6; D gene: .; V gene: TRBV4-3; clone size: once; CDR3 DNA: TGCGCCAGCAGCCAAGATTGGAGGCTAGGCTCACCCCTCCACTTT; CDR3 protein: CASSQDWRLGSPLHF
J gene: TRBJ1-6; D gene: TRBD1; V gene: TRBV7-6; clone size: .; CDR3 DNA: TGTGCCAGCAGCTTAGGTTCAGGGGGCTATAATTCACCCCTCCACTTT; CDR3 protein: CASSLGSGGYNSPLHF
J gene: TRBJ1-5; D gene: .; V gene: TRBV12-5; clone size: .; CDR3 DNA: TGTGCTAGTGGTTTGGTACTAGGGGGTTCCAATCAGCCCCAGCATTTT; CDR3 protein: CASGLVLGGSNQPQHF